Shown below are 21 T cell receptor beta chains from a single sample sequenced in a study of T cell repertoires in cytomegalovirus infection (dated by TCRdb to the late 2010s). Instrument on record: Illumina HiSeq 1500. Clones were called with MiXCR by TCRdb after fastp trimmed the public reads at Q25, and only in-frame beta chains were retained. Duplicate CDR3 protein sequences are folded into a single record with the most common DNA and genes. The sample table contains 480,000 or so distinct CDR3 sequences; only one count was recorded for about 10% of them. Clones ranked in the top ten supply 10% to 13% of the sample. The sequenced sample consisted of PBMCs. All receptors come from a human donor in good health (CMV status not recorded). Some clones in this sample may be carry-over from other donors' samples.

This clonotype was recorded many times. The chain employs TRBV7-8 and TRBJ2-2, with D perhaps assigned TRBD1 or TRBD2 (6 bases each). The V end was cut by 5 bases, the J end by 5 bases, with 21 bases between. This CDR3 comprises 17 residues. Germline V gives CDR1 SGHVS, CDR2 FQNEAQ. The CDR3, as DNA: TGTGCCAGCAGCGACCCTAGGGGGGCTAGGGTGACCGGGGAGCTGTTTTTT. Translated, it gives CASSDPRGARVTGELFF.

This clonotype was counted many times. V is TRBV7-9 and J is TRBJ2-1, with 7 bases that match TRBD1. Trimming removed 4 bases from V and 8 bases from J; junction bases left unmatched: 11. Germline V CDR1 and CDR2: SEHNR, FQNEAQ (reference sequence). This CDR3 comprises 15 residues. Here the CDR3 reads CASSSLRQGKDEQFF. In DNA form, the CDR3 reads TGTGCCAGCAGCTCTCTACGACAGGGTAAGGATGAGCAGTTCTTC.

The chain carries TRBV12-3 or TRBV12-4 and TRBJ2-7; D gene unclear. Trimming stripped 2 bases from V and 1 base from J, with 12 bases between. The CDR3 has 15 residues. CDR3 in amino acids: CASSLNAQVSYEQYF. The CDR3 DNA sequence: TGTGCCAGCAGTTTAAACGCCCAGGTTTCCTACGAGCAGTACTTC.

The rearrangement joins TRBV5-1 to TRBJ2-7; D is perhaps TRBD2 (6 bases). CDR3 length: 14 residues. V was cut by 3 bases and J by 5 bases, with 15 bases left in between. Germline CDR1 reads SGHRS; CDR2 reads YFSETQ. The CDR3: CASSSGLIRDEQYF. The CDR3 nucleotides read TGCGCCAGCAGCTCGGGACTTATACGCGACGAGCAGTACTTC.

This clonotype was seen many times. The V call is TRBV28, the J call TRBJ2-1; the D gene is possibly TRBD2 (5 bases). The V and J ends lost 0 bases and 9 bases respectively, with 6 bases between them. The CDR3 is 12 amino acids. Germline CDR1 reads MDHEN; CDR2 reads SYDVKM. CDR3 nucleotide sequence: TGTGCCAGCAGTTTATGGGGGAGTGAGCAGTTCTTC. Translation gives CASSLWGSEQFF.

This clonotype was detected ten times or more. V is TRBV7-9 and J is TRBJ2-5; no firm D call. With the DNA end fitting TRBJ2-3 better, the J assignment may be wrong. This CDR3 comprises 10 residues. Germline lookup yields CDR1 SEHNR and CDR2 FQNEAQ (reference sequence). The CDR3 loop is CASSLETQYF. The CDR3 nucleotides read TGTGCCAGCAGCTTAGAAACGCAGTATTTT.

This clonotype was seen many times. V gene TRBV7-8 combines with J gene TRBJ1-2, with TRBD1 identical over 9 bases. The CDR3 has 16 amino acids. Losses at the gene ends were 7 bases for V and 4 bases for J; bases not matched to a gene: 13. The germline CDR1 and CDR2 sequences are SGHVS and FQNEAQ. In DNA form, the CDR3 reads TGTGCCAGCAATCCGGGACAGGGAAAAGGGGGCTATGGCTACACCTTC. Translation gives CASNPGQGKGGYGYTF.

Many counts were recorded for this clonotype. This chain joins TRBV7-2 and TRBJ2-1; TRBD2 might be the D (6 bases). The V and J ends lost 6 bases and 13 bases respectively, with 10 bases between them. The CDR3 runs 10 residues. Germline V CDR1 and CDR2: SGHTA, FQGNSA. The CDR3 DNA is TGTGCCAGCAGTTCCGGGACTCAGTTCTTC. This translates into CASSSGTQFF.

In its sample, this clonotype was seen many times. This rearrangement joins TRBV6-6 to TRBJ2-3, with D hard to call. The length of the CDR3 is 14 residues. Deletions cut 4 bases from V and 7 bases from J, with 15 bases between. Per germline, CDR1 MNHNY and CDR2 SVGAGI (reference sequence). The CDR3 loop is CASSSSRTVNTQYF. CDR3 coding DNA: TGTGCCAGCAGTTCGTCACGGACGGTGAATACGCAGTATTTT.

This clonotype has at least ten counts. The J gene is TRBJ2-1, the V gene TRBV7-2; D is ambiguous. Trimming took 3 bases from V and 8 from J, leaving 11 bases between them. CDR3 size: 13 residues. Germline V lookup: CDR1 SGHTA, CDR2 FQGNSA. CDR3 sequence reads: CASSFQKFHEQFF. DNA for the CDR3: TGTGCCAGCAGCTTCCAGAAGTTCCATGAGCAGTTCTTC.

This clonotype was seen at least ten times. V and J are TRBV7-9 and TRBJ2-3; no definite D call. The CDR3 has 15 amino acids. CDR1 is SEHNR and CDR2 is FQNEAQ in the germline V gene (reference sequence). V was cut by 5 bases and J by 0 bases, with 12 bases left in between. The CDR3 nucleotides are TGTGCCAGCAGCCCCGCTGACTCTAGCACAGATACGCAGTATTTT. This sequence encodes CASSPADSSTDTQYF.

This clonotype appeared many times. V and J are TRBV28 and TRBJ2-5; 8 nucleotides agree with TRBD1. CDR1 and CDR2 from the germline V gene are MDHEN and SYDVKM. The CDR3 is 14 residues long. The J segment lost 5 bases and the V segment lost 3 bases, leaving 5 bases of the junction unmatched. The CDR3 is CASSLGQVGETQYF. The CDR3 DNA follows: TGTGCCAGCAGTTTGGGACAGGTCGGGGAGACCCAGTACTTC.

This clonotype has a count of ten or more. The CDR3 region is CASSKTGEYGYTF. Here the CDR3 DNA reads TGTGCCAGCAGTAAGACAGGGGAATATGGCTACACCTTC. The chain has TRBV6-5 and TRBJ1-2; TRBD1 agrees at 8 bases. This CDR3 has 13 residues. Germline loops: CDR1 MNHEY, CDR2 SVGAGI. V was pared by 5 bases and J by 5 bases, with 4 bases of the junction left unmatched.

This clonotype was counted between two and nine times. The chain combines TRBV27 with TRBJ2-3; D unclear. Germline CDR1 reads MNHEY; CDR2 reads SMNVEV (reference sequence). V lost 3 bases, J lost 4 bases, and 8 bases lay in between. There are 13 residues in the CDR3. CDR3 DNA: TGTGCCAGCAGTTTCCTCCGGTCAGATACGCAGTATTTT. It translates to CASSFLRSDTQYF.

The rearrangement links TRBV11-3 to TRBJ1-1; D gene ambiguous. This CDR3 contains 14 residues. Germline lookup yields CDR1 SGHNT and CDR2 YENEEA. V was cut by 1 base and J by 2 bases, with 8 bases left in between. This CDR3 is CASSLGPENTEAFF. As DNA, the CDR3 is TGTGCCAGCAGCTTAGGTCCAGAAAACACTGAAGCTTTCTTT.

This clonotype was seen a few times. V is TRBV29-1 and J is TRBJ2-5, with a possible D match to TRBD1 (5 bases). V shed 4 bases and J shed 1 base, with 7 bases lying between them. This CDR3 has 12 amino acids. CDR1 and CDR2 from the germline V gene are SQVTM and ANQGSEA. The CDR3: CSVGTGQETQYF. CDR3 DNA sequence: TGCAGCGTTGGAACAGGCCAAGAGACCCAGTACTTC.

This clonotype was observed a few times. The chain employs TRBV20-1 and TRBJ1-5; D remains unclear. The germline V gene encodes CDR1 DFQATT and CDR2 SNEGSKA (reference sequence). Trimming stripped 0 bases from V and 7 bases from J, with 22 bases between. The length of the CDR3 is 17 residues. The DNA of the CDR3 is TGCAGTGCTAGAGATTGGGGTAGAGATAGGTTCAAACAGCCCCAGCATTTT. Its protein product is CSARDWGRDRFKQPQHF.

This clonotype was recorded only once. V is TRBV5-5 and J is TRBJ2-6; D remains ambiguous. CDR3 length equals 18 residues. Between the trimmed V and J ends, which lost 1 base and 0 bases, there was a span of 14 bases. The germline CDR1 and CDR2 sequences are SGHKS and YYEKEE (reference sequence). CDR3 nucleotides: TGTGCCAGCAGCTTGCCAATACGGCTGAACTCTGGGGCCAACGTCCTGACTTTC. This codes for CASSLPIRLNSGANVLTF.

This clonotype came up many times. V gene TRBV28 combines with J gene TRBJ2-7; D is perhaps TRBD1 (5 bases). This CDR3 has 16 residues. In germline, CDR1 is MDHEN, CDR2 SYDVKM. Deletions cut 2 bases from V and 2 bases from J, with 16 bases between. The DNA for the CDR3 is TGTGCCAGCAGTTTAAGGCGGCAGGCAGGGACCTACGAGCAGTACTTC. Its translation: CASSLRRQAGTYEQYF.

In its sample, this clonotype was seen many times. The chain joins TRBV18 to TRBJ2-5; D tentatively fits TRBD1 or TRBD2 (5 bases each). Germline assignment: CDR1 KGHSH and CDR2 LQKENI. The CDR3 runs 16 residues. The V and J ends lost 3 bases and 5 bases respectively, with 19 bases between them. The CDR3, as DNA: TGTGCCAGCTCACCCTCGGGGACCGGACGAAGGGAGACCCAGTACTTC. Translating it yields CASSPSGTGRRETQYF.

The rearrangement uses TRBV19 and TRBJ1-5; 8 bases fit TRBD1. Germline V gene lookup returns CDR1 LNHDA and CDR2 SQIVND (reference sequence). This CDR3 is 15 amino acids long. After removal of 4 bases from V and 7 bases from J, the junction contained 9 bases not matched to a gene. The CDR3, as DNA: TGTGCCAGTAGTAGACAGGGGAAGGGATGGCAGCCCCAGCATTTT. It encodes CASSRQGKGWQPQHF.